The text below deals with one T cell receptor (beta chain). This clone has just one count. Its cognate antigen has yet to be identified. Base qualities are not recorded, but no much larger clone differs from it by a single base. These data originate in a study of blood T cell repertoires in COVID-19 (dated by TCRdb to about 2020). Some background on the complete study: Samples covering the acute and convalescent phases of COVID-19 were provided by collaborators in the United States, Italy and Spain. The material from the prospective study consisted of cDNA or gDNA derived from T cells, B-cell-depleted T cells, or PBMCs. Deeply sampled blood TCRbeta repertoires from subjects exposed to, actively infected with, or recovered from COVID-19 were included in the dataset. A freely available public database, intended as a resource for researchers studying the immune response to SARS-CoV-2, is where the repertoires were released. Samples were obtained from the ongoing ImmuneRACE study (first 160 participants) and from over 1,000 subjects provided by 6 global collaborators. Where HLA class I and class II types were available, the types were taken from metadata supplied by the sample provider, not from assay-based typing. A de-identified subject ID, COVID-19 status, age in years and sex were almost always included in the sample metadata. The paper as a whole reports these results and caveats: How much clinical and demographic metadata was included differed by source and by participant, and the metadata was provided uncurated.

TCRbeta CDR3 regions were amplified from genomic DNA by means of the immunoSEQ Assay, a bias-controlled multiplex PCR. The authors' pipeline ran thus. Within the assay, amplification of reference gene primers was used to estimate how many nucleated cells each sample contained. Sequence reads were collapsed and filtered to measure the absolute abundance of every unique TCRbeta CDR3 rearrangement. For each sample, productive Simpson clonality was calculated by taking the square root of Simpson's diversity index across productive rearrangements. TCRdb retrieved this table from immuneACCESS and kept in-frame rearrangements only. Not all clones are present; in checked studies, unresolved V genes account for under half, and no reason is known for the remainder. Clone size and V and J calls were adopted from that table, with D and trimming inferred from the DNA. Within this sample are 150,000 to 200,000 clones, with 85% to 90% of them counted one time only. The top ten hold less than 0.7% of the sample.

One collaborating source in Seattle enrolled patients during active infection and followed them longitudinally through the course of disease. The collaborating institutions used their own protocols to collect whole blood in K2EDTA tubes. Collaborator samples were shipped for TCRbeta analysis as frozen whole blood, isolated PBMCs, or DNA extracted from either sample type. Source material: peripheral blood. The sequence derives from a man aged 60 to 75 with COVID-19, enrolled during active disease.

The nucleotides read TGTGCCAGCTCAGTGCTGGACAGCCTTAATTCACCCCTCCACTTT. This translates into CASSVLDSLNSPLHF. Recombination linked TRBV18 to TRBJ1-6, with TRBD1 perhaps the D gene, on 6 matching bases. Deletion took 5 bases off V and 6 bases off J, with a span of 14 bases between the germline ends. From cysteine to phenylalanine, the CDR3 is 15 amino acids long. Only the CDR3 DNA is retained, 45 bases long and in frame from the first base. From a lookup of the germline V gene, CDR1 and CDR2 are KGHSH and LQKENI.